The next 16 T cell receptor beta chains were all read from a single sample in a study of glioma-infiltrating T cells (dated by TCRdb to the mid-2010s). The listed sequencing device is Illumina MiSeq. The iRepertoire nested amplicon-rescue multiplex PCR (arm-PCR) platform was used to amplify TCR alpha and beta CDR3 regions from RNA. The public reads were reanalyzed by TCRdb: fastp trimming at Q25, MiXCR alignment, in-frame beta chains only. Identical CDR3 proteins give one entry, which carries the most common genes and DNA. The sample table contains some 3,400 distinct CDR3 sequences; only one count was recorded for 70% to 90% of them. About 40% of the sample rests with the top ten. Sequenced: glioma tissue, nonneoplastic brain tissue, or PBMCs (not recorded which). These receptors originate from a human donor with low-grade glioma or glioblastoma, undergoing nonglioma brain surgery, or in good health (not recorded which).

On this clonotype itself: One end of the junction is discordant with germline, which a read error may explain. This beta chain lies outside the target of a library built for alpha chains; its clone size means little. The rearrangement links TRBV28 to TRBJ2-7, with 15 bases identical to TRBD2. Looked up from germline, CDR1 is MDHEN and CDR2 is SYDVKM. The CDR3 runs to 19 residues. The CDR3 here is CASSPGSRTSGRVYYEQYF. The CDR3 region has the DNA TGTGCCAGCAGTCCAGGGTCTCGGACTAGCGGGAGGGTATACTACGAACAGTACTTC.

A note on this clonotype: Relative to the germline gene, one junction end is altered; a read error may explain this. Being off target in a library aimed at alpha chains, this beta chain has a size of little meaning. The chain has TRBV7-9 and TRBJ2-1; 13 positions agree with TRBD2. Germline lookup yields CDR1 SEHNR and CDR2 FQNEAQ (reference sequence). This CDR3 has 16 residues. DNA for the CDR3: TGTGCCAGCACCTTAGACGGGACTAGCGGGATTAGTGAGCAGTTCTTC. The encoded protein is CASTLDGTSGISEQFF. Full variable domain (remainder filled in from reference TRBV7-9 and TRBJ2-1): DTGVSQNPRHKITKRGQNVTFRCDPISEHNRLYWYRQTLGQGPEFLTYFQNEAQLEKSRLLSDRFSAERPKGSFSTLEIQRTEQGDSAMYLCASTLDGTSGISEQFFGPGTRLTVL.

Comments on this clonotype: As an off-target read in a library built for alpha chains, this beta chain has a frequency of little significance. The chain is built from TRBV2 and TRBJ1-2; unclear D gene. V was pared by 7 bases and J by 6 bases, with 9 bases between. The germline CDR1 and CDR2 sequences are SNHLY and FYNNEI. The CDR3 is made up of 11 amino acids. CDR3 amino acids: CASTAKDGYTF. The DNA of the CDR3 is TGTGCCAGCACAGCAAAGGATGGCTACACCTTC.

Worth noting for this clonotype: Being off target in a library aimed at alpha chains, this beta chain has a size of little meaning. The V call is TRBV20-1, the J call TRBJ2-1; 14 bases are a match to TRBD2. With V trimmed by 7 bases and J by 8 bases, 13 bases remained unmatched. The germline V gene encodes CDR1 DFQATT and CDR2 SNEGSKA (reference sequence). The CDR3 contains 16 residues. The CDR3 here is CSVTQGTSGRYDEQFF. CDR3 nucleotides: TGCAGTGTCACCCAGGGGACTAGCGGGAGATATGATGAGCAGTTCTTC.

With regard to this clonotype: This beta chain came through as a stray read in a library set up for alpha chains, and its size says little. The chain uses TRBV6-5 and TRBJ1-6, with no clear D. The V end lost 4 bases, the J end lost 5 bases, and 21 bases lay between the germline ends. The CDR3 has 18 amino acids. Germline CDR1 MNHEY, CDR2 SVGAGI. The CDR3 coding sequence is TGTGCCAGCAGTTCCCCCGGCGGAGGCCGGATGAATAATTCACCCCTCCACTTT. Translating it yields CASSSPGGGRMNNSPLHF.

Comments on this clonotype: One junction end disagrees with the germline gene, perhaps due to a read error. For a library built for alpha chains, this beta chain is a stray read; little rests on its size. The chain carries TRBV6-6 and TRBJ2-7, with TRBD2 matching over 13 bases. From germline, CDR1 is MNHNY and CDR2 SVGAGI (reference sequence). The CDR3 runs 17 residues. In DNA, the CDR3 is TGTGCCAGCAGTTTATCGAAGGGACTAGCGGGATTGAGCGAGCAGTGCTTC. It encodes CASSLSKGLAGLSEQCF.

This clonotype was seen only once. This beta chain is a stray read from a library made for alpha chains; its abundance is not meaningful. This sequence joins TRBV20-1 and TRBJ1-1; D not resolved. Deletions cut 1 base from V and 6 bases from J, with 12 bases between. Germline V gene lookup returns CDR1 DFQATT and CDR2 SNEGSKA (reference sequence). The CDR3 loop spans 13 amino acids. The CDR3 loop is CSARGGRGAEAFF. CDR3 DNA sequence: TGCAGTGCTAGAGGGGGTCGAGGAGCTGAAGCTTTCTTT.

A note on this clonotype: This beta chain is a stray sequence in a library constructed for alpha chains; its clone size is not meaningful. The chain recombines TRBV7-9 with TRBJ2-7; 12 bases map to TRBD2. The germline CDR1 and CDR2 sequences are SEHNR and FQNEAQ (reference sequence). The trim removed 6 bases at V and 2 bases at J, leaving 2 bases unmatched. The CDR3 is 14 residues long. The DNA for the CDR3 is TGTGCCAGCAGTCTAGCGGGAGGGACCTACGAGCAGTACTTC. Translating it yields CASSLAGGTYEQYF.

A remark on this clonotype: A read error may be the cause here, since a much bigger clone is one base away. Because this beta chain is a stray read in a library intended to capture alpha chains, its abundance should not be given much weight. The genes are TRBV19 and TRBJ2-5, with D perhaps matching TRBD2 (6 bases). The V end lost 7 bases, the J end lost 1 base, and 10 bases lay between the germline ends. Germline V CDR1 and CDR2: LNHDA, SQIVND (reference sequence). This CDR3 comprises 13 residues. For the CDR3, the DNA is TGTGCCAGTAATGGGGACTTCCAAGAGACCCAGTACTTC. Residues: CASNGDFQETQYF. Using reference TRBV19 and TRBJ2-5 for the parts outside the CDR3, the full variable domain is DGGITQSPKYLFRKEGQNVTLSCEQNLNHDAMYWYRQDPGQGLRLIYYSQIVNDFQKGDIAEGYSVSREKKESFPLTVTSAQKNPTAFYLCASNGDFQETQYFGPGTRLLVL.

Only one count was recorded for this clonotype. Within a library made for alpha chains, this beta chain is off target, and its count is uninformative. This sequence joins TRBV14 and TRBJ1-1, with D maybe TRBD1 (5 bases). The CDR3 has 16 amino acids. V was clipped by 1 base and J by 1 base, with 13 bases between them. The germline CDR1 and CDR2 sequences are SGHDN and FVKESK. CDR3 region: CASSQAQGEGNTEAFF. The CDR3 nucleotides are TGTGCCAGCAGCCAAGCTCAGGGAGAGGGGAACACTGAAGCTTTCTTT.

This clonotype was seen a few times. Within a library made for alpha chains, this beta chain is off target, and its count is uninformative. The J gene is TRBJ2-1, the V gene TRBV4-1; unclear D gene. CDR1 and CDR2 (germline): MGHRA, YSYEKL. V dropped 4 bases and J dropped 0 bases, with 7 bases sitting between them. CDR3 length: 14 amino acids. For the CDR3, the DNA is TGCGCCAGCAGCCTGCGAGACTCCTACAATGAGCAGTTCTTC. Translated: CASSLRDSYNEQFF.

In regard to this clonotype: This beta chain is an unintended read in a library built for alpha chains; its size means little. V is TRBV6-2 or TRBV6-3 and J is TRBJ2-7, with 8 bases fitting TRBD2. Germline assignment: CDR1 MNHEY and CDR2 SVGEGT. The CDR3 loop spans 16 amino acids. The ends lost 6 bases at V and 1 base at J; junction bases unmatched: 11. Written as DNA, the CDR3 is TGTGCCAGCAGCCGAGGGCCGGGGGGGGAGTCCTACGAGCAGTACTTC. Its translation is CASSRGPGGESYEQYF.

Points on this clonotype: Since the library was made to target alpha chains, this beta chain is a stray read and its abundance is not meaningful. This chain uses TRBV6-2 or TRBV6-3 with TRBJ1-1, with D unclear. Germline CDR1 and CDR2: MNHEY and SVGEGT. Deletions cut 5 bases from V and 4 bases from J, with 11 bases between. The CDR3 is 13 residues long. The CDR3 nucleotides are TGTGCCAGCAGTAACCAACGGGTCACTGAAGCTTTCTTT. The encoded protein is CASSNQRVTEAFF.

Comments on this clonotype: The library was built for alpha chains, so this beta chain is an off-target read and its size means little. V is TRBV6-1 and J is TRBJ1-5; D possibly corresponds to TRBD1 (6 bases). CDR3 length: 15 amino acids. The germline CDR1 and CDR2 sequences are MNHNS and SASEGT. The V gene lost 7 bases and the J gene lost 0 bases, with 13 bases spanning the gap. CDR3 nucleotides: TGTGCCAGCATTGACAGGACCGATAGCAATCAGCCCCAGCATTTT. This gives the protein CASIDRTDSNQPQHF.

Comments on this clonotype: This beta chain appears as a stray read in a library generated for alpha chains; its size is not informative. This chain joins TRBV19 and TRBJ1-2; the match to TRBD1 covers 8 bases. Germline V gene sequence: CDR1 LNHDA, CDR2 SQIVND (reference sequence). This CDR3 is built from 16 residues. Trimming took 6 bases from V and 0 from J; bases not matched to a gene: 9. The CDR3 nucleotides read TGTGCCAGTAGCCTAGGGACAGGCCCATCTAACTATGGCTACACCTTC. Translation gives CASSLGTGPSNYGYTF.

Comments on this clonotype: The library was built for alpha chains, so this beta chain is an off-target read and its size means little. The V gene is TRBV15, the J gene TRBJ2-4, with TRBD1 identical over 7 bases. This CDR3 has 14 residues. Germline lookup yields CDR1 LNHNV and CDR2 YYDKDF (reference sequence). The V and J ends lost 0 bases and 6 bases, in that order; junction bases with no gene match: 2. CDR3 protein: CATSRERDRNIQYF. CDR3 sequence (DNA): TGTGCCACCAGCAGAGAACGGGACAGAAACATTCAGTACTTC.